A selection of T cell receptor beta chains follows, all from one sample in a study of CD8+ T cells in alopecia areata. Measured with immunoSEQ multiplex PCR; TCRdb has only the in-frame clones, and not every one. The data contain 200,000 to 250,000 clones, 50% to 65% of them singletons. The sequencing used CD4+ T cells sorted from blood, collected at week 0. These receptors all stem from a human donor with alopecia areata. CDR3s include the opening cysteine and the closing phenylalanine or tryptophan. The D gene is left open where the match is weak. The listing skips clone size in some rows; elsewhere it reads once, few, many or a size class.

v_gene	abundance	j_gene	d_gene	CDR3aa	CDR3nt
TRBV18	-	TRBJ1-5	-	CASHRALGSNQPQHF	TGTGCCAGCCACCGGGCCTTGGGGAGCAATCAGCCCCAGCATTTT
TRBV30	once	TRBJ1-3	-	CAWRTAVTIYF	TGTGCCTGGAGGACTGCAGTAACCATATATTTT
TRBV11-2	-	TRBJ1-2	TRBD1	CASSLVGTGGDGYTF	TGTGCCAGCAGCTTAGTTGGGACAGGGGGCGATGGCTACACCTTC
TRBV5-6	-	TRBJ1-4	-	CASSLPTSSRREKLFF	TGTGCCAGCAGCTTGCCCACCTCTAGTCGACGGGAAAAACTGTTTTTT
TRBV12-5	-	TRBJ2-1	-	CASGLPRRNAEVEQFF	TGTGCTAGTGGTTTGCCCCGTCGGAACGCGGAGGTTGAGCAGTTCTTC
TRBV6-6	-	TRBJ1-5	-	CASSLGPNQPQHF	TGTGCCAGCAGTTTAGGGCCGAATCAGCCCCAGCATTTT
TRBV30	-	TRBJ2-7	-	CAWSPVPLGYEQYF	TGTGCCTGGAGTCCGGTCCCCTTGGGGTACGAGCAGTACTTC
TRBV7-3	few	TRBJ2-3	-	CASSSERAAGTQYF	TGTGCCAGCAGCTCCGAAAGGGCCGCAGGCACGCAGTATTTT
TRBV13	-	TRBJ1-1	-	CASSRVRTEAFF	TGTGCCAGCAGCAGAGTACGAACTGAAGCTTTCTTT
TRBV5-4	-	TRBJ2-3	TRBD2	CASSLEPGLATDTQYF	TGTGCCAGCAGCTTGGAGCCGGGACTAGCAACAGATACGCAGTATTTT
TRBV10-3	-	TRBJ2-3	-	CAISESQGKADTQYF	TGTGCCATCAGTGAGAGCCAAGGGAAGGCAGATACGCAGTATTTT
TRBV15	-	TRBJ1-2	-	CATSRDPQGNNYGYTF	TGTGCCACCAGCAGAGATCCCCAGGGTAACAACTATGGCTACACCTTC
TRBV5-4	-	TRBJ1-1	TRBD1	CASSPDRGPKGAFF	TGTGCCAGCAGCCCCGACAGGGGGCCTAAGGGAGCTTTCTTT
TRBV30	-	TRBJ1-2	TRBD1	CAWSTPGTGRYGYTF	TGTGCCTGGAGTACTCCGGGGACAGGGCGGTATGGCTACACCTTC
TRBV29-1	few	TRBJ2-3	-	CSGKKQDRADTQYF	TGCAGCGGCAAGAAACAGGACAGAGCAGATACGCAGTATTTT
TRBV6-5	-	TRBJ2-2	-	CASRSTSYGELFF	TGTGCCAGCAGGTCGACTAGTTACGGGGAGCTGTTTTTT
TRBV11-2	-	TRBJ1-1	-	CASSRVGGSSDEAFF	TGTGCCAGCAGCCGTGTAGGGGGTTCGAGTGATGAAGCTTTCTTT
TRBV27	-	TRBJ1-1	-	CASSFSRDTEAFF	TGTGCCAGCAGTTTTTCCCGGGACACTGAAGCTTTCTTT
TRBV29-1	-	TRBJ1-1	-	CSARPANTEAFF	TGCAGCGCCCGACCAGCGAACACTGAAGCTTTCTTT
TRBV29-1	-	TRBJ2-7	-	CSVEDPSSYEQYF	TGCAGCGTTGAAGATCCTAGCTCCTACGAGCAGTACTTC
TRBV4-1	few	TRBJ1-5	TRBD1	CASSQEIITGGMQPQHF	TGCGCCAGCAGCCAAGAAATTATTACAGGGGGCATGCAGCCCCAGCATTTT
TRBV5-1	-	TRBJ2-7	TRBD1	CASSSARDRRSYEQYF	TGCGCCAGCAGTAGTGCCCGGGACAGGCGTTCCTACGAGCAGTACTTC
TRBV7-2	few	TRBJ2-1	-	CASSFHNEQFF	TGTGCCAGCAGCTTCCACAATGAGCAGTTCTTC
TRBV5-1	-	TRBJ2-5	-	CASSFGETQYF	TGCGCCAGCAGCTTCGGAGAGACCCAGTACTTC
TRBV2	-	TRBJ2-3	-	CASSDPPRAGTDTQYF	TGTGCCAGCAGTGACCCCCCCAGGGCAGGTACAGATACGCAGTATTTT
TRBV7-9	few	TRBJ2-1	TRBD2	CASRSSGSYNEQFF	TGTGCCAGCAGGTCTAGCGGGTCCTACAATGAGCAGTTCTTC
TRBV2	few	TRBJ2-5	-	CASSEARQIQETQYF	TGTGCCAGCAGTGAAGCAAGACAGATCCAAGAGACCCAGTACTTC
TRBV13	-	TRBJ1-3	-	CASSHRAGNTIYF	TGTGCCAGCAGCCACCGGGCCGGAAACACCATATATTTT